Listed here are 19 T cell receptor beta chains from one sample, sequenced in a study of blood T cell repertoires in COVID-19 (dated by TCRdb to 2018 to 2021). The library relied on the immunoSEQ multiplex PCR assay. TCRdb carries this immuneACCESS record with in-frame sequences only. Its versions omit some clonotypes, under half of them owing to an unresolved V gene in the studies checked, with the rest unexplained. The sample table contains some 120,000 clones; only one count was recorded for around 89% of them. In total, the top ten clones hold over 15% of the sample. Sequencing was carried out using peripheral blood. The receptors here all came from a human donor with acute or convalescent COVID-19. The donor label of this sample is uncertain.

This rearrangement joins TRBV7-9 to TRBJ1-6, with a weak D call TRBD1 (5 bases). This CDR3 is built from 15 residues. Germline V gene lookup returns CDR1 SEHNR and CDR2 FQNEAQ (reference sequence). V lost 5 bases, J lost 9 bases, and 17 bases lay in between. The CDR3 region is CASSPDSGWGSPLHF. CDR3 coding DNA: TGTGCCAGCAGCCCCGACAGTGGGTGGGGTTCACCCCTCCACTTT.

This sequence joins TRBV20-1 and TRBJ2-7; 7 positions match TRBD2. Germline V CDR1 and CDR2: DFQATT, SNEGSKA (reference sequence). Unmatched junction bases numbered 8, after V lost 3 bases and J lost 3 bases. The CDR3 contains 14 residues. This CDR3 is CSASNPSGYYEQYF. CDR3 DNA sequence: TGCAGTGCTAGTAATCCTAGCGGATACTACGAGCAGTACTTC.

The V call is TRBV9, the J call TRBJ2-1; D gene uncertain. CDR1 SGDLS and CDR2 YYNGEE come from the germline V gene. The CDR3 has 13 residues. V lost 0 bases, J lost 8 bases, and 9 bases lay in between. In nucleotides, the CDR3 is TGTGCCAGCAGCGTAGCGTTCAGTTATGAGCAGTTCTTC. Amino acid sequence: CASSVAFSYEQFF.

The V and J genes are TRBV2 and TRBJ1-4; 7 bases are shared with TRBD1. From germline, CDR1 is SNHLY and CDR2 FYNNEI. V shed 6 bases and J 6 bases; nucleotides not matched to a gene: 10. This CDR3 has 15 amino acids. The CDR3 here is CASSAGGREYEKLFF. For the CDR3, the DNA is TGTGCCAGCAGCGCAGGGGGAAGGGAGTATGAAAAACTGTTTTTT.

This clone has a handful of counts. The chain is built from TRBV28 and TRBJ2-7; weak D call: TRBD2 (6 bases). The V gene's germline CDR1 is MDHEN and CDR2 SYDVKM. The V gene lost 5 bases and the J gene lost 6 bases, with 11 bases spanning the gap. The CDR3 runs 12 residues. CDR3 coding DNA: TGTGCCAGCAGTCTGACTAGATTCGAGCAGTACTTC. It yields the protein CASSLTRFEQYF. The variable domain in full, completed from reference TRBV28 and TRBJ2-7, reads DVKVTQSSRYLVKRTGEKVFLECVQDMDHENMFWYRQDPGLGLRLIYFSYDVKMKEKGDIPEGYSVSREKKERFSLILESASTNQTSMYLCASSLTRFEQYFGPGTRLTVT.

This chain uses TRBV5-5 with TRBJ2-3; 10 bases are shared with TRBD2. Germline CDR1 is SGHKS and CDR2 is YYEKEE (reference sequence). This CDR3 comprises 17 residues. J lost 5 bases, V lost 4 bases, and 13 bases had no gene match. The CDR3 here is CASSARFRTSGQDTQYF. CDR3 bases: TGTGCCAGCAGCGCCCGTTTTAGGACTAGCGGCCAAGATACGCAGTATTTT. The variable domain in full, completed from reference TRBV5-5 and TRBJ2-3, reads DAGVTQSPTHLIKTRGQQVTLRCSPISGHKSVSWYQQVLGQGPQFIFQYYEKEERGRGNFPDRFSARQFPNYSSELNVNALLLGDSALYLCASSARFRTSGQDTQYFGPGTRLTVL.

This chain uses TRBV10-3 with TRBJ2-1; 13 bases are shared with TRBD2. CDR1 and CDR2 (germline): ENHRY, SYGVKD. Losses at the gene ends were 3 bases for V and 7 bases for J; bases not matched to a gene: 3. This CDR3 is 15 amino acids long. CDR3: CAISEGTSGVNEQFF. DNA for the CDR3: TGTGCCATCAGTGAAGGGACTAGCGGGGTGAATGAGCAGTTCTTC.

The chain carries TRBV2 and TRBJ1-4; 9 nucleotides line up with TRBD1. The CDR3 covers 14 residues. Germline V gives CDR1 SNHLY, CDR2 FYNNEI. The V and J ends lost 4 bases and 7 bases, in that order; junction bases with no gene match: 4. CDR3: CASSVGTGSEKLFF. The DNA of the CDR3 is TGTGCCAGCAGTGTGGGGACAGGGAGTGAAAAACTGTTTTTT.

This chain joins TRBV18 and TRBJ2-1; 13 nucleotides agree with TRBD2. The CDR3 loop spans 17 amino acids. Germline V gene data show CDR1 as KGHSH and CDR2 as LQKENI. V shed 3 bases and J 7 bases; nucleotides not matched to a gene: 9. The CDR3: CASSPIWTSGGLNEQFF. Here the CDR3 DNA reads TGTGCCAGCTCACCCATATGGACTAGCGGGGGTTTGAATGAGCAGTTCTTC.

This chain uses TRBV6-2 or TRBV6-3 with TRBJ1-1, with 8 bases aligning to TRBD1. Germline V gene sequence: CDR1 MNHEY, CDR2 SVGEGT. V shed 6 bases, J shed 4 bases, and the junction held 10 bases outside the gene matches. CDR3 length: 15 residues. CDR3 DNA: TGTGCCAGCAGCAACGGACAGGGAGTCGGCACTGAAGCTTTCTTT. Its translation: CASSNGQGVGTEAFF.

The CDR3 nucleotides read TGTGCCAGCAGTTTGAGGGGGCGCTTATATGGCTACACCTTC. Translating it yields CASSLRGRLYGYTF. The chain combines TRBV28 with TRBJ1-2, with TRBD1 identical over 7 bases. There are 14 residues in the CDR3. Germline V gene data show CDR1 as MDHEN and CDR2 as SYDVKM. The ends lost 3 bases at V and 5 bases at J; junction bases unmatched: 6.

With respect to this clone: Relative to the germline gene, one junction end is altered; a read error may explain this. The V and J genes are TRBV5-5 and TRBJ2-3; 11 nucleotides line up with TRBD1. The CDR3 covers 14 residues. Germline CDR1 SGHKS, CDR2 YYEKEE (reference sequence). Here the CDR3 reads CASSWTGGTDTQYF. As DNA, the CDR3 is TGTGCCAGCAGCTGGACAGGGGGCACCGATACGCAGTATTTT. Supplemented by reference TRBV5-5 and TRBJ2-3, the full variable domain reads DAGVTQSPTHLIKTRGQQVTLRCSPISGHKSVSWYQQVLGQGPQFIFQYYEKEERGRGNFPDRFSARQFPNYSSELNVNALLLGDSALYLCASSWTGGTDTQYFGPGTRLTVL.

The gene calls are TRBV4-2 and TRBJ2-7; 11 nucleotides line up with TRBD1. CDR1 is LGHNA, CDR2 YNFKEQ, per germline. V was clipped by 0 bases and J by 5 bases; unmatched bases: 6. The CDR3 totals 16 residues. The CDR3 region is CASSQEEGQGVDEQYF. The CDR3 DNA reads TGTGCCAGCAGCCAAGAAGAGGGACAGGGGGTGGACGAGCAGTACTTC.

The chain has TRBV7-2 and TRBJ2-3, with TRBD1 matching over 7 bases. Germline CDR1 is SGHTA and CDR2 is FQGNSA. Trimming took 5 bases from V and 0 from J; bases not matched to a gene: 8. The CDR3 sequence is 16 residues long. CDR3 loop: CASSRPGDRSTDTQYF. The DNA for the CDR3 is TGTGCCAGCAGCCGGCCCGGGGACAGAAGCACAGATACGCAGTATTTT.

The chain combines TRBV6-6 with TRBJ1-2, with TRBD1 as a possible D gene (6 bases). Trimming shortened V by 5 bases and J by 1 base, and 11 bases separated the two germline ends. Germline V gene sequence: CDR1 MNHNY, CDR2 SVGAGI (reference sequence). There are 14 residues in the CDR3. CDR3 in amino acids: CASSPLGGNYGYTF. CDR3 coding DNA: TGTGCCAGCAGTCCGCTAGGGGGTAACTATGGCTACACCTTC.

This chain uses TRBV4-1 with TRBJ2-1; 8 bases match TRBD1. The V gene's germline CDR1 is MGHRA and CDR2 YSYEKL. CDR3 length: 16 residues. With 3 bases clipped from V and 3 bases from J, the junction kept 7 bases outside the gene matches. The CDR3: CASSQQRDRFYNEQFF. In DNA form, the CDR3 reads TGCGCCAGCAGCCAGCAACGGGACAGGTTCTACAATGAGCAGTTCTTC.

This clone was seen once. The gene calls are TRBV24-1 and TRBJ1-2, with 8 bases identical to TRBD1. The CDR3 length is 14 residues. Germline V gives CDR1 KGHDR, CDR2 SFDVKD. Trimming cost V 2 bases and J 7 bases; bases outside gene matches: 5. The chain's CDR3 is CATSDSGQGSGYTF. CDR3 nucleotides: TGTGCCACCAGTGATTCCGGACAGGGCTCTGGCTACACCTTC.

The gene calls are TRBV28 and TRBJ1-4; D possibly corresponds to TRBD1 (5 bases). Germline V gene sequence: CDR1 MDHEN, CDR2 SYDVKM. The V and J ends lost 7 bases and 6 bases respectively, with 9 bases between them. CDR3 length: 12 amino acids. The DNA of the CDR3 is TGTGCCAGCAATATCAGGGATGAAAAACTGTTTTTT. This gives the protein CASNIRDEKLFF.

This rearrangement joins TRBV6-2 or TRBV6-3 to TRBJ2-7; maybe TRBD2 (6 bases). Germline V lookup: CDR1 MNHEY, CDR2 SVGEGT. The CDR3 extends over 14 amino acids. Trimming pared 0 bases from V and 3 bases from J, leaving 9 bases between. The CDR3 DNA reads as TGTGCCAGCAGTTACTCGGGCGGGAACTACGAGCAGTACTTC. Translation: CASSYSGGNYEQYF.